This T cell receptor (beta chain) was observed in a study of control samples from healthy donors and cancer patients. TCRdb's copy holds only in-frame clones and misses some; the assay was immunoSEQ multiplex PCR. This sample carries 100,000 to 150,000 clones, roughly 87% of them seen once, and the ten largest clones take about 1.8%. The length of the CDR3 is 15 residues. Germline loops: CDR1 LNHDA, CDR2 SQIVND (reference sequence). V was clipped by 3 bases and J by 3 bases, with 12 bases between them. The sequenced material came from blood. The sequence derives from a young man in good health. This sequence joins TRBV19 and TRBJ2-1; no reliable D call. In DNA, the CDR3 is TGTGCCAGTAGTATTCGGCTGGCCAGCTACAATGAGCAGTTCTTC. Protein product: CASSIRLASYNEQFF.